This passage covers 24 T cell receptor beta chains from one sample sequenced in a study of shared clonotypes between healthy human individuals. Only CD45RO-negative cells positively selected for CCR7 counted as naive CD8 cells, so terminally differentiated effector memory CD45RA+ cells were excluded. Measured with immunoSEQ multiplex PCR; TCRdb has only the in-frame clones, and not every one. The sample records approximately 740,000 clones, nearly 95% being singletons. The sequenced sample consisted of naive CD8+ T cells sorted from blood. These receptors all stem from a man younger than 45 in good health.

The rearrangement joins TRBV5-1 to TRBJ2-3; D is perhaps TRBD2 (5 bases). The CDR3 is 15 amino acids. Trimming cost V 0 bases and J 1 base, with 9 bases left between them. Germline V gene sequence: CDR1 SGHRS, CDR2 YFSETQ. The CDR3 DNA sequence: TGCGCCAGCAGCTTGGAAGGGAGTGGCACAGATACGCAGTATTTT. Protein: CASSLEGSGTDTQYF.

The chain couples TRBV11-2 to TRBJ2-7; D gene unclear. The CDR3 extends over 14 amino acids. Germline V gene sequence: CDR1 SGHAT, CDR2 FQNNGV. Trimming removed 1 base from V and 2 bases from J, with 9 bases in between. This CDR3 reads CASSLARTPYEQYF. The CDR3 DNA reads TGTGCCAGCAGCTTAGCCAGGACCCCCTACGAGCAGTACTTC.

J is TRBJ2-2 and V is TRBV7-6; D could derive from TRBD1 or TRBD2 (5 bases each). The CDR3 is 15 amino acids. CDR1 is SGHVS, CDR2 FNYEAQ, per germline. Deletions cut 2 bases from V and 6 bases from J, with 13 bases between. For the CDR3, the DNA is TGTGCCAGCAGCTTACGCCCTAGGGACGCCGGGGAGCTGTTTTTT. It specifies CASSLRPRDAGELFF.

The CDR3 DNA is TGTGCCAGTAGTATATTAACAGGGGGCCGCCTTGGCTACACCTTC. Translated, it gives CASSILTGGRLGYTF. This chain joins TRBV19 and TRBJ1-2, with 9 bases lining up with TRBD1. Germline assignment: CDR1 LNHDA and CDR2 SQIVND (reference sequence). The junction had 8 bases not matched to a gene; V was cut back by 2 bases and J by 7 bases. The CDR3 length is 15 residues.

The chain recombines TRBV4-1 with TRBJ2-7; D is uncertain. Trimming removed 2 bases from V and 0 bases from J, with 8 bases in between. Germline V CDR1 and CDR2: MGHRA, YSYEKL. The CDR3 extends over 14 amino acids. CDR3 bases: TGCGCCAGCAGCCAAAGCCTGAACTCCTACGAGCAGTACTTC. As protein: CASSQSLNSYEQYF.

The rearrangement uses TRBV6-5 and TRBJ1-1; TRBD1 might be the D (5 bases). The CDR3 loop spans 13 amino acids. Trimming stripped 8 bases from V and 0 bases from J, with 10 bases between. The germline gives CDR1 MNHEY, CDR2 SVGAGI. CDR3 region: CASRPGVNTEAFF. For the CDR3, the DNA is TGTGCCAGCCGACCGGGGGTGAACACTGAAGCTTTCTTT.

The J gene is TRBJ2-7, the V gene TRBV7-9; D might be TRBD1 or TRBD2, each matching 6 bases. The CDR3 totals 15 residues. Trimming shortened V by 4 bases and J by 4 bases, and 17 bases separated the two germline ends. In germline, CDR1 is SEHNR, CDR2 FQNEAQ (reference sequence). Written as DNA, the CDR3 is TGTGCCAGCAGCTCGGGGGCTGGCGACCTTTACGAGCAGTACTTC. Its translation: CASSSGAGDLYEQYF.

J is TRBJ1-2 and V is TRBV7-9; D possibly corresponds to TRBD1 (5 bases). This CDR3 region has 15 residues. V lost 5 bases and J lost 0, with 13 bases in between. Germline assignment: CDR1 SEHNR and CDR2 FQNEAQ (reference sequence). In DNA, the CDR3 is TGTGCCAGCAGCGGGATTGGGGCAGCTAACTATGGCTACACCTTC. Translation: CASSGIGAANYGYTF.

The rearrangement uses TRBV5-4 and TRBJ2-7, with D possibly matching TRBD1 (6 bases). V lost 3 bases and J 3 bases, leaving 13 bases between the germline ends. The CDR3 spans 14 residues. Germline V gene data show CDR1 as SGHNT and CDR2 as YYREEE (reference sequence). The CDR3 DNA reads as TGTGCCAGCAGCTCGTGGGGGCAATACTACGAGCAGTACTTC. Its translation: CASSSWGQYYEQYF.

J is TRBJ2-7 and V is TRBV6-1, with 11 bases that match TRBD2. From germline, CDR1 is MNHNS and CDR2 SASEGT. The CDR3 spans 17 residues. With 2 bases clipped from V and 5 bases from J, the junction kept 11 bases outside the gene matches. Here the CDR3 DNA reads TGTGCCAGCAGTGAACTAGTACTAGCGGGAGTTGTCGACGAGCAGTACTTC. Encoded protein: CASSELVLAGVVDEQYF.

The count of this clone is one. The chain links TRBV28 to TRBJ2-2, with D possibly TRBD2 on 6 matching bases. The V end lost 2 bases, the J end lost 2 bases, and 9 bases lay between the germline ends. Germline V CDR1 and CDR2: MDHEN, SYDVKM. This CDR3 comprises 15 residues. CDR3 sequence reads: CASSLGGVNTGELFF. The CDR3 coding sequence is TGTGCCAGCAGTTTAGGCGGGGTAAACACCGGGGAGCTGTTTTTT.

The genes are TRBV28 and TRBJ2-3; no clear D gene. Germline lookup yields CDR1 MDHEN and CDR2 SYDVKM. This CDR3 region has 13 residues. Trimming cost V 3 bases and J 2 bases, with 6 bases left between them. CDR3 coding DNA: TGTGCCAGCAGTTTCCTGAACACAGATACGCAGTATTTT. It codes for CASSFLNTDTQYF. Using reference TRBV28 and TRBJ2-3 for the parts outside the CDR3, the full variable domain is DVKVTQSSRYLVKRTGEKVFLECVQDMDHENMFWYRQDPGLGLRLIYFSYDVKMKEKGDIPEGYSVSREKKERFSLILESASTNQTSMYLCASSFLNTDTQYFGPGTRLTVL.

V is TRBV29-1 and J is TRBJ2-7, with D perhaps matching TRBD1 (5 bases). CDR3 length: 12 amino acids. Germline lookup yields CDR1 SQVTM and CDR2 ANQGSEA. The germline V and J ends were trimmed by 7 bases and 5 bases, with 15 bases remaining between them. CDR3 DNA sequence: TGCAGCGCTGTGGACAATTCGGACGAGCAGTACTTC. This encodes CSAVDNSDEQYF.

This chain links TRBV25-1 with TRBJ2-7, with D unclear. Germline assignment: CDR1 MGHDK and CDR2 SYGVNS. The V end was cut by 5 bases, the J end by 7 bases, with 15 bases between. The CDR3 is made up of 13 amino acids. CDR3 amino acids: CASSRFSRREQYF. In DNA form, the CDR3 reads TGTGCCAGCAGTAGGTTTTCCAGGCGGGAGCAGTACTTC.

The rearrangement uses TRBV11-3 and TRBJ2-1; weak D call: TRBD2 (6 bases). There are 18 residues in the CDR3. Germline lookup yields CDR1 SGHNT and CDR2 YENEEA. With 1 base removed from V and 5 bases from J, the gap between germline ends came to 21 bases. The CDR3 DNA is TGTGCCAGCAGCTTAGGGGTCTCCAGGGCAGGGAGGAACAATGAGCAGTTCTTC. This encodes CASSLGVSRAGRNNEQFF.

J is TRBJ1-3 and V is TRBV19; D not resolved. Germline V gene lookup returns CDR1 LNHDA and CDR2 SQIVND (reference sequence). The V end lost 3 bases, the J end lost 3 bases, and 6 bases lay between the germline ends. The CDR3 is made up of 13 amino acids. CDR3 DNA: TGTGCCAGTAGTATCGCGGGTGGAAACACCATATATTTT. Its protein product is CASSIAGGNTIYF.

The V gene is TRBV6-1, the J gene TRBJ1-5; D not resolved. Per the germline V gene, CDR1 is MNHNS and CDR2 is SASEGT. The CDR3 length is 13 residues. Trimming stripped 8 bases from V and 3 bases from J, with 11 bases between. CDR3 sequence reads: CASAPGDNQPQHF. As DNA, the CDR3 is TGTGCCAGCGCCCCCGGGGACAATCAGCCCCAGCATTTT.

CDR3 protein: CATSRVRLDGYGYTF. DNA of the CDR3: TGTGCCACCAGCAGAGTAAGGCTCGACGGCTATGGCTACACCTTC. V usage is TRBV15 and J usage is TRBJ1-2; D remains unclear. CDR3 size: 15 residues. CDR1 is LNHNV and CDR2 is YYDKDF in the germline V gene (reference sequence). Trimming stripped 1 base from V and 4 bases from J, with 13 bases between. Supplemented by reference TRBV15 and TRBJ1-2, the full variable domain reads DAMVIQNPRYQVTQFGKPVTLSCSQTLNHNVMYWYQQKSSQAPKLLFHYYDKDFNNEADTPDNFQSRRPNTSFCFLDIRSPGLGDTAMYLCATSRVRLDGYGYTFGSGTRLTVV.

This rearrangement joins TRBV7-9 to TRBJ2-1; 11 bases fit TRBD2. This CDR3 has 15 residues. V shed 5 bases, J shed 7 bases, and the junction held 7 bases outside the gene matches. CDR1 is SEHNR, CDR2 FQNEAQ, per germline (reference sequence). The chain's CDR3 is CASSVSGTSGNEQFF. In DNA form, the CDR3 reads TGTGCCAGCAGCGTGTCCGGGACTAGCGGAAATGAGCAGTTCTTC.

Only one count was recorded for this clone. V is TRBV5-1 and J is TRBJ2-7, with D possibly TRBD2 on 6 matching bases. Trimming pared 4 bases from V and 3 bases from J, leaving 14 bases between. Germline V gives CDR1 SGHRS, CDR2 YFSETQ. This CDR3 has 14 amino acids. The chain's CDR3 is CASSPGLGLYEQYF. In nucleotides, the CDR3 is TGCGCCAGCAGCCCGGGACTGGGACTCTACGAGCAGTACTTC.

This chain uses TRBV4-2 with TRBJ1-1, with 10 bases identical to TRBD1. The CDR3 is 17 residues long. Germline V gene lookup returns CDR1 LGHNA and CDR2 YNFKEQ. V lost 5 bases to trimming and J lost 0 bases; unmatched junction nucleotides: 9. The CDR3 reads CASSLAGQGVMNTEAFF. The CDR3 DNA reads as TGTGCCAGCAGCTTGGCCGGACAGGGGGTGATGAACACTGAAGCTTTCTTT.

This clone has a single count. The V and J genes are TRBV28 and TRBJ2-3; 11 nucleotides match TRBD2. This CDR3 comprises 15 residues. In germline, CDR1 is MDHEN, CDR2 SYDVKM. V was clipped by 10 bases and J by 4 bases; unmatched bases: 10. The CDR3 loop is CATRLAGSAPDTQYF. For the CDR3, the DNA is TGTGCCACCAGACTAGCGGGATCGGCACCAGATACGCAGTATTTT.

Comment on this clone: The sample contains more than one DNA sequence encoding this CDR3. This chain joins TRBV19 and TRBJ2-2, with D possibly matching TRBD2 (5 bases). The germline gives CDR1 LNHDA, CDR2 SQIVND (reference sequence). The CDR3 has 14 residues. V lost 2 bases to trimming and J lost 3 bases, with 7 bases between them. The DNA of the CDR3 is TGTGCCAGTAGTATACTCGGGGACACCGGGGAGCTGTTTTTT. It is translated as CASSILGDTGELFF.

This sequence joins TRBV28 and TRBJ2-1; 11 bases align to TRBD2. This CDR3 contains 19 residues. Trimming cost V 5 bases and J 3 bases; bases outside gene matches: 15. CDR1 is MDHEN and CDR2 is SYDVKM in the germline V gene. The CDR3 nucleotides read TGTGCCAGCAGTCTCGTCGTCTTAGCGGGAGGGTCCGACTACAATGAGCAGTTCTTC. Translated: CASSLVVLAGGSDYNEQFF.